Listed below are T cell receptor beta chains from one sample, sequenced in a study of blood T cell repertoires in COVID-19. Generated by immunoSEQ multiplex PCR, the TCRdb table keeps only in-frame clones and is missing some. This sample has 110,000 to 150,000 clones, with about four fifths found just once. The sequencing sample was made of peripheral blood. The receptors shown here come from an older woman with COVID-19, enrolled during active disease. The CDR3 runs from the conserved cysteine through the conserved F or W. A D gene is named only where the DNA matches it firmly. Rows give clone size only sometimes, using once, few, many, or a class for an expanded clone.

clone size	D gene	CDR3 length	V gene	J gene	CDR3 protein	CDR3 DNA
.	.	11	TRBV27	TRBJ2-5	CASRSARAQYF	TGTGCCAGCAGGTCGGCTCGGGCCCAGTACTTC
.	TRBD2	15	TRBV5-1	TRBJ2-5	CASSRLLADEETQYF	TGCGCCAGCAGCCGTCTACTAGCGGACGAAGAGACCCAGTACTTC
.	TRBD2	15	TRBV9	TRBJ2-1	CASSGLGLAGNEQFF	TGTGCCAGCAGTGGGTTGGGACTAGCGGGGAATGAGCAGTTCTTC
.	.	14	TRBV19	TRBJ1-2	CASTESGSKPRYTF	TGTGCCAGTACCGAGTCGGGGTCAAAACCGCGCTACACCTTC
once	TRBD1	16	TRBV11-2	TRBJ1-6	CASSQLGQAYNSPLHF	TGTGCCAGCAGCCAACTCGGACAGGCTTATAATTCACCCCTCCACTTT
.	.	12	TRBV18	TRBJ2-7	CASSQQPYEQYF	TGTGCCAGCTCACAACAGCCTTACGAGCAGTACTTC
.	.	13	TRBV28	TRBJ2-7	CASVRQLPYEQYF	TGTGCCAGCGTCAGACAGCTCCCCTACGAGCAGTACTTC
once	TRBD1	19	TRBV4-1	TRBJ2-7	CASSQDKGGDRRGAYEQYF	TGCGCCAGCAGCCAAGATAAGGGTGGGGACAGGCGGGGAGCCTACGAGCAGTACTTC
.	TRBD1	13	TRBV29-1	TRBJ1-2	CSVMTGAYYGYTF	TGCAGCGTCATGACAGGGGCTTACTATGGCTACACCTTC
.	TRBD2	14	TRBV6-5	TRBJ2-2	CASQGLAGTGELFF	TGTGCCAGCCAGGGACTAGCGGGAACCGGGGAGCTGTTTTTT
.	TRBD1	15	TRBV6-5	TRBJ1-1	CASSPRTGMNTEAFF	TGTGCCAGCAGCCCAAGGACAGGGATGAACACTGAAGCTTTCTTT
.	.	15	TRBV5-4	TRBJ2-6	CASRPRGSGANVLTF	TGTGCCAGCAGACCCAGGGGATCTGGGGCCAACGTCCTGACTTTC
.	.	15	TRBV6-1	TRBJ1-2	CASSEASDSEWGYTF	TGTGCCAGCAGTGAAGCCTCCGACTCAGAGTGGGGCTACACCTTC
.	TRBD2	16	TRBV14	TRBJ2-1	CASSQGLGGGYNEQFF	TGTGCCAGCAGCCAAGGCCTCGGCGGGGGCTACAATGAGCAGTTCTTC
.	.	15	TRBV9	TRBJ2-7	CASSVSQGNVYEQYF	TGTGCCAGCAGCGTAAGCCAGGGCAACGTCTACGAGCAGTACTTC
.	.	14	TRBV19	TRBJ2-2	CASSMGQPRGELFF	TGTGCCAGTAGTATGGGGCAGCCAAGGGGGGAGCTGTTTTTT
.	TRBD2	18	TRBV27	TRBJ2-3	CASSLAGGILGDTDTQYF	TGTGCCAGCAGTCTAGCGGGGGGGATATTAGGCGACACAGATACGCAGTATTTT
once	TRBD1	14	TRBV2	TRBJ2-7	CASSEETGGAEQYF	TGTGCCAGCAGTGAGGAGACAGGGGGCGCAGAGCAGTACTTC
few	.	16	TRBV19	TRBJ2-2	CASSDLGHANTGELFF	TGTGCCAGTAGTGACCTGGGACACGCGAACACCGGGGAGCTGTTTTTT
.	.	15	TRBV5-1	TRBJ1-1	CASSFGGQSATEAFF	TGCGCCAGCAGCTTCGGGGGGCAATCGGCTACTGAAGCTTTCTTT
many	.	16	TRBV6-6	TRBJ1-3	CASSYSSSDSGNTIYF	TGTGCCAGCAGTTACTCTTCCAGCGACAGTGGAAACACCATATATTTT
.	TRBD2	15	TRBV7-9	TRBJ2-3	CASSLVSGLTDTQYF	TGTGCCAGCAGCTTAGTTAGCGGGCTTACAGATACGCAGTATTTT
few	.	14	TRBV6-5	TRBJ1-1	CASTGRGQITEAFF	TGTGCCAGCACGGGGCGGGGGCAGATCACTGAAGCTTTCTTT
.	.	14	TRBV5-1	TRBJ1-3	CASSPGGPGNTIYF	TGCGCCAGCAGCCCCGGGGGGCCTGGAAACACCATATATTTT
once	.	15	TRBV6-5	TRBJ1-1	CATRRAGPADTEAFF	TGTGCCACCCGGAGGGCAGGCCCTGCGGACACTGAAGCTTTCTTT
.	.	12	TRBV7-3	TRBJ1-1	CASSSNRGKAFF	TGTGCCAGCAGCTCCAACCGGGGTAAAGCTTTCTTT
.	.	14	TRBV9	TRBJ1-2	CASSGGRGLNGYTF	TGTGCCAGCAGCGGGGGAAGGGGCTTGAACGGCTACACCTTC